These T cell receptor beta chains were read from a single sample in a study of blood T cell repertoires in COVID-19. The protocol was immunoSEQ multiplex PCR, while the TCRdb copy is restricted to in-frame clones and leaves out a portion. The sample carries 90,000 to 120,000 clones, over 80% recorded once. Material: peripheral blood. Source of these receptors: a woman aged 70 to 79 with acute or convalescent COVID-19. Both conserved end residues are part of each CDR3. The D gene is left open where the match is weak. Some rows mark clone size as missing; the rest say once, few, many or name a class of expanded clone.

13,TRBV6-5,.,.,TRBJ1-5,CASSFERGQPQHF,TGTGCCAGCAGTTTTGAGAGGGGGCAGCCCCAGCATTTT
13,TRBV27,.,.,TRBJ1-1,CASNQFRGTEAFF,TGTGCCAGCAATCAGTTCAGGGGAACTGAAGCTTTCTTT
14,TRBV5-4,once,.,TRBJ2-5,CASSKTGGQETQYF,TGTGCCAGCAGCAAAACCGGTGGTCAAGAGACCCAGTACTTC
19,TRBV9,.,TRBD2,TRBJ2-1,CASSDKREGLAAEYNEQFF,TGTGCCAGCAGCGATAAGCGGGAGGGCCTAGCAGCAGAGTACAATGAGCAGTTCTTC
18,TRBV27,.,TRBD1,TRBJ2-3,CASSMGQGARRVTDTQYF,TGTGCCAGCAGCATGGGACAGGGGGCGCGAAGGGTTACAGATACGCAGTATTTT
12,TRBV16,.,.,TRBJ2-7,CASSLSSYEQYF,TGTGCCAGCAGCCTTAGCTCCTACGAGCAGTACTTC
17,TRBV14,few,TRBD1,TRBJ1-4,CASSPRLRTGKDEKLFF,TGTGCCAGCAGCCCAAGACTTCGGACAGGGAAGGATGAAAAACTGTTTTTT
16,TRBV3-1/TRBV3-2,.,.,TRBJ2-7,CASSNTWDWEAYEQYF,TGTGCCAGCAGCAACACGTGGGACTGGGAGGCCTACGAGCAGTACTTC
18,TRBV4-1,.,TRBD1,TRBJ2-7,CASSQDLIRPGGFYEQYF,TGCGCCAGCAGCCAAGATTTAATAAGGCCAGGGGGTTTCTACGAGCAGTACTTC
14,TRBV27,few,TRBD1,TRBJ2-5,CASRPGTGVWTQYF,TGTGCCAGCAGACCCGGGACAGGGGTTTGGACCCAGTACTTC
14,TRBV5-1,.,.,TRBJ1-1,CASSLEWGPTEAFF,TGCGCCAGCAGCTTGGAATGGGGGCCCACTGAAGCTTTCTTT
17,TRBV19,.,.,TRBJ1-5,CASSIERTRVTPGPQHF,TGTGCCAGTAGTATAGAACGGACACGGGTAACTCCAGGACCCCAGCATTTT
14,TRBV6-6,.,TRBD1,TRBJ1-1,CASSYQVGQGETFF,TGTGCCAGCAGTTACCAAGTCGGACAGGGTGAGACTTTCTTT
15,TRBV4-3,once,TRBD1,TRBJ1-4,CASSQDRGYPEKLFF,TGCGCCAGCAGCCAGGACAGGGGGTATCCTGAAAAACTGTTTTTT
16,TRBV7-8,.,TRBD1,TRBJ1-4,CASSGAPWDSNEKLFF,TGTGCCAGCAGCGGCGCCCCTTGGGACAGTAATGAAAAACTGTTTTTT
17,TRBV9,.,TRBD2,TRBJ2-2,CASSVRASGDNTGELFF,TGTGCCAGCAGCGTAAGGGCTAGCGGGGATAACACCGGGGAGCTGTTTTTT
16,TRBV18,few,.,TRBJ2-2,CASSIGTQGGTGELFF,TGTGCCAGCTCGATAGGCACACAGGGTGGCACCGGGGAGCTGTTTTTT
15,TRBV9,many,.,TRBJ2-3,CASSVAEASTDTQYF,TGTGCCAGCAGCGTAGCCGAGGCCTCCACAGATACGCAGTATTTT
15,TRBV18,.,TRBD1,TRBJ1-2,CASSQDREKNYGYTF,TGTGCCAGCTCACAGGACAGGGAGAAGAACTATGGCTACACCTTC
15,TRBV4-2,once,TRBD1,TRBJ1-2,CASSNRDRGDYGYTF,TGTGCCAGCAGCAACCGGGACAGGGGCGACTATGGCTACACCTTC
13,TRBV7-9,.,.,TRBJ2-5,CASSPGSQETQYF,TGTGCCAGCAGCCCCGGGTCCCAAGAGACCCAGTACTTC
14,TRBV19,.,TRBD1,TRBJ2-2,CASSGTGNTGELFF,TGTGCCAGTTCCGGGACAGGGAACACCGGGGAGCTGTTTTTT
14,TRBV9,.,.,TRBJ1-6,CASSAGRFDSPLHF,TGTGCCAGCAGCGCCGGGAGATTTGATTCACCCCTCCACTTT
12,TRBV7-3,.,.,TRBJ1-1,CASSINGGEAFF,TGTGCCAGCAGCATTAACGGGGGTGAAGCTTTCTTT
14,TRBV11-1,.,TRBD1,TRBJ2-7,CASSQDRGQYEQYF,TGTGCCAGCAGCCAGGACAGGGGGCAATACGAGCAGTACTTC
15,TRBV7-9,once,TRBD1,TRBJ2-2,CASSPTGVDTGELFF,TGTGCCAGCAGCCCGACAGGGGTGGACACCGGGGAGCTGTTTTTT
15,TRBV19,.,.,TRBJ1-5,CASSSAGLTDVAQHF,TGTGCCAGTAGTTCCGCAGGGTTGACCGATGTAGCCCAGCATTTT
15,TRBV6-5,.,.,TRBJ2-7,CASSYEDPGKYEQYF,TGTGCCAGCAGTTACGAGGACCCGGGAAAGTACGAGCAGTACTTC
14,TRBV6-1,.,.,TRBJ1-1,CASSDRSENTEAFF,TGTGCCAGCAGTGACAGGTCGGAGAACACTGAAGCTTTCTTT
15,TRBV7-9,.,.,TRBJ2-1,CASSPRYGGYNEQFF,TGTGCCAGCAGCCCGCGTTACGGGGGTTACAATGAGCAGTTCTTC